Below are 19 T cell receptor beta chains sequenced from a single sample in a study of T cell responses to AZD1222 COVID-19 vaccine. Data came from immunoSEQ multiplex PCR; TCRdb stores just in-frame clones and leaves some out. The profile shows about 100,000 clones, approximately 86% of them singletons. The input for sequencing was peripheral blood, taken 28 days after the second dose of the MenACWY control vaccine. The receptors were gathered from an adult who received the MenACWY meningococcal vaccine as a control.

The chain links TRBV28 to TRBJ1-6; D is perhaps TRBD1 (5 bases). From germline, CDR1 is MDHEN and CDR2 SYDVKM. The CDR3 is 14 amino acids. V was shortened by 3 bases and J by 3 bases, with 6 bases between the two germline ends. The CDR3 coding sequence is TGTGCCAGCAGTTTTGGGGGCTATAATTCACCCCTCCACTTT. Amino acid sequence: CASSFGGYNSPLHF.

The CDR3 loop reads CASSLDRPSNYGYTF. CDR3 nucleotide sequence: TGCGCCAGCAGCTTGGACAGGCCCAGTAACTATGGCTACACCTTC. The chain uses TRBV5-1 and TRBJ1-2, with TRBD1 as a possible D gene (5 bases). Trimming stripped 0 bases from V and 1 base from J, with 10 bases between. Germline V CDR1 and CDR2: SGHRS, YFSETQ. CDR3 size: 15 residues.

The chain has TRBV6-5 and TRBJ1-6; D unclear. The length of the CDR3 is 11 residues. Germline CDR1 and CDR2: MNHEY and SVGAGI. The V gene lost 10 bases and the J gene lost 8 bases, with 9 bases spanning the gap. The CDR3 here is CAMDGHSPLHF. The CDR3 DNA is TGTGCCATGGACGGGCATTCACCCCTCCACTTT.

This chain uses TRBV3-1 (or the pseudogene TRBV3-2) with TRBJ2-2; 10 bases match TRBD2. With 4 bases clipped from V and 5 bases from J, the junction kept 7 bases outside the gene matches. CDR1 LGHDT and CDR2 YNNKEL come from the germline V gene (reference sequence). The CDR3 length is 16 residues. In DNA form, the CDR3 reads TGTGCCAGCAGCCTTAACCTAGCGGGGGTAACCGGGGAGCTGTTTTTT. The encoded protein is CASSLNLAGVTGELFF.

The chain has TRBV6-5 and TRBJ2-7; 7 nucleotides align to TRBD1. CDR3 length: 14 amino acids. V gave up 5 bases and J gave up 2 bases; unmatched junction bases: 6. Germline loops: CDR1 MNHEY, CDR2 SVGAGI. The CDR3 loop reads CASSHLGGPYEQYF. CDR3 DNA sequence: TGTGCCAGCAGTCACCTAGGGGGCCCCTACGAGCAGTACTTC.

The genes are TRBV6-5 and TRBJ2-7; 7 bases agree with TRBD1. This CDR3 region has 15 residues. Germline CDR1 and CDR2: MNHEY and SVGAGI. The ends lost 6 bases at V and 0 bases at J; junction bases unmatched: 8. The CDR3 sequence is CASRSRDSGSYEQYF. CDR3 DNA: TGTGCCAGCAGAAGCCGGGACAGCGGCTCCTACGAGCAGTACTTC.

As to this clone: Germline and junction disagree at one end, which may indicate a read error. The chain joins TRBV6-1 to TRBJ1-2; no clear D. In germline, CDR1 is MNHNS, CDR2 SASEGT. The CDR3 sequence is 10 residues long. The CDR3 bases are TGTGCCAGCAGTGAAGAGATGCATCTTTTC. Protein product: CASSEEMHLF.

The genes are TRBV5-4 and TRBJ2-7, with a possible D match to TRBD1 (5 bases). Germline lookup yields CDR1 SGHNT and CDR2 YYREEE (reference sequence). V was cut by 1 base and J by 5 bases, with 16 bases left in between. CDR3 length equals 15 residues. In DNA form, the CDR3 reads TGTGCCAGCAGCTTGAATAACGGACAAGACCACGAGCAGTACTTC. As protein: CASSLNNGQDHEQYF.

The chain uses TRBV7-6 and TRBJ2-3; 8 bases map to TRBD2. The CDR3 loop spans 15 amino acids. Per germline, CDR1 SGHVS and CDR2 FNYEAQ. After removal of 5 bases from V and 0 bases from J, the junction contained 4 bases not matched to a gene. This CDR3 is CASSHTSGSTDTQYF. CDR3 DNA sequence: TGTGCCAGCAGCCATACTAGCGGTAGCACAGATACGCAGTATTTT.

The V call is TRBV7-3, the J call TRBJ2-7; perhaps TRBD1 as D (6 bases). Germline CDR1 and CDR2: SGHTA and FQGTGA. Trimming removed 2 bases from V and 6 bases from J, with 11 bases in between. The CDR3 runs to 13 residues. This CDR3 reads CASSLQGFSEQYF. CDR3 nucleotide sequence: TGTGCCAGCAGCTTACAGGGGTTCAGCGAGCAGTACTTC.

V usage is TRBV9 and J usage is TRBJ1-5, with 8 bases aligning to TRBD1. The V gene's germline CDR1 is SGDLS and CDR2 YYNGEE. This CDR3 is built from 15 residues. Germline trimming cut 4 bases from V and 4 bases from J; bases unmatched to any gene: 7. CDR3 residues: CASSPQDRDNQPQHF. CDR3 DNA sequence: TGTGCCAGCAGCCCACAGGACAGGGATAATCAGCCCCAGCATTTT.

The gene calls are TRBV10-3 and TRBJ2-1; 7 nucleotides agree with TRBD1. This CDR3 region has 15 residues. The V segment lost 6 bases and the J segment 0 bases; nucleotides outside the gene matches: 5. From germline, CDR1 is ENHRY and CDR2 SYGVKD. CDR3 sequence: CAISNDRDSYNEQFF. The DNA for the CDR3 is TGTGCCATCAGCAACGACAGGGACTCCTACAATGAGCAGTTCTTC.

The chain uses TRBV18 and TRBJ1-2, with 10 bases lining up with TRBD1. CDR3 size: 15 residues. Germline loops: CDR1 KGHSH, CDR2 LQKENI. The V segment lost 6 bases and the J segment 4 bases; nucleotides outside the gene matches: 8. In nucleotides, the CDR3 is TGTGCCAGCTCGCGCCGGACAGGGGGACTCTATGGCTACACCTTC. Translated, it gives CASSRRTGGLYGYTF. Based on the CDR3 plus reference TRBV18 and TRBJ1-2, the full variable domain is NAGVMQNPRHLVRRRGQEARLRCSPMKGHSHVYWYRQLPEEGLKFMVYLQKENIIDESGMPKERFSAEFPKEGPSILRIQQVVRGDSAAYFCASSRRTGGLYGYTFGSGTRLTVV.

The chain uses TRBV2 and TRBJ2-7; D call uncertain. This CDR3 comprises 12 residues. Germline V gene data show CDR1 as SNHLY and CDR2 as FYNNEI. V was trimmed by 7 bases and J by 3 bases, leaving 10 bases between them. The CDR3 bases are TGTGCCAGCATGACTGGTAACTACGAGCAGTACTTC. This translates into CASMTGNYEQYF.

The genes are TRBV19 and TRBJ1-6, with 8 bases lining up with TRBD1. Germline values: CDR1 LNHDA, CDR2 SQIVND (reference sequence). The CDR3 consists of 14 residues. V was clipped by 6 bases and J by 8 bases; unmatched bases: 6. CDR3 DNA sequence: TGTGCCAGTAGAACAGGACAGGGTTATTCACCCCTCCACTTT. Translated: CASRTGQGYSPLHF.

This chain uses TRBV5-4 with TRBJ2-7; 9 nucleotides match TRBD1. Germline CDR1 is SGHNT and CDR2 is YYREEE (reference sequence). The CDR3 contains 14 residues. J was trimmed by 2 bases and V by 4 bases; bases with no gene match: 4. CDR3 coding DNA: TGTGCCAGCAGCCCCGGGACAGGGCCCTACGAGCAGTACTTC. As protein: CASSPGTGPYEQYF. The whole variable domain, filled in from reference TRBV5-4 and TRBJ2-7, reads ETGVTQSPTHLIKTRGQQVTLRCSSQSGHNTVSWYQQALGQGPQFIFQYYREEENGRGNFPPRFSGLQFPNYSSELNVNALELDDSALYLCASSPGTGPYEQYFGPGTRLTVT.

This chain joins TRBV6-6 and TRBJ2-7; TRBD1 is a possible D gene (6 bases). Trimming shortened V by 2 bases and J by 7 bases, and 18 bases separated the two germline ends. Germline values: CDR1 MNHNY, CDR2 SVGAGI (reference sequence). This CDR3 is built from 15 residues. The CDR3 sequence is CASSYGGSRSQEQYF. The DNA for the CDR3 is TGTGCCAGCAGTTACGGGGGCAGTCGTTCGCAAGAGCAGTACTTC.

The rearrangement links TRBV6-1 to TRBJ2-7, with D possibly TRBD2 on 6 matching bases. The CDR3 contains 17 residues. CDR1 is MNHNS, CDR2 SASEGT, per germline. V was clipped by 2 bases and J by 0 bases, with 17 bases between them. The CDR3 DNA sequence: TGTGCCAGCAGTGAAAGCCCTCCCGGGAGCAACTCCTACGAGCAGTACTTC. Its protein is CASSESPPGSNSYEQYF.

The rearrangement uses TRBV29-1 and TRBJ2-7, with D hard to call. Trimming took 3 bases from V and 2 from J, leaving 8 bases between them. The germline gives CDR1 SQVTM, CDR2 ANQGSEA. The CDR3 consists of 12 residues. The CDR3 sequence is CSVDDGTYEQYF. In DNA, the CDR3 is TGCAGCGTTGATGACGGAACCTACGAGCAGTACTTC.